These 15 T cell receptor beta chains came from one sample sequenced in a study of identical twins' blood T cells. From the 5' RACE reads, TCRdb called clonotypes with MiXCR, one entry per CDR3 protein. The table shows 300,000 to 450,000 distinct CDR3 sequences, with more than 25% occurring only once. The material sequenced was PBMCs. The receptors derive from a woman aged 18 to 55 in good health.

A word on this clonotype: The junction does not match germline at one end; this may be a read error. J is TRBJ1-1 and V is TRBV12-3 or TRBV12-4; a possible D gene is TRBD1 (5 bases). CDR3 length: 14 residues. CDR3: CASSQGLLNAEAFF. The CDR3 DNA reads TGTGCCAGCAGTCAGGGACTTCTGAACGCTGAAGCTTTCTTT.

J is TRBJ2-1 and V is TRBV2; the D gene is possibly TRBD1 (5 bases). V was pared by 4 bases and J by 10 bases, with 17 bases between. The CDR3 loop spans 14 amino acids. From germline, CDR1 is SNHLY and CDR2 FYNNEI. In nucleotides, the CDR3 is TGTGCCAGCAGTGCAGGCGGCAGGGCCCAAGAGCAGTTCTTC. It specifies CASSAGGRAQEQFF.

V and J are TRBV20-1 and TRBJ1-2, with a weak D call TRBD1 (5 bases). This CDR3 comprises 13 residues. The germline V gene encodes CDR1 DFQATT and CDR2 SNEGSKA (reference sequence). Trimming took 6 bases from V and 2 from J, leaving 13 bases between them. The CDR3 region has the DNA TGCAGTGCCCCCTCGGGGGGGAACTATGGCTACACCTTC. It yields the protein CSAPSGGNYGYTF.

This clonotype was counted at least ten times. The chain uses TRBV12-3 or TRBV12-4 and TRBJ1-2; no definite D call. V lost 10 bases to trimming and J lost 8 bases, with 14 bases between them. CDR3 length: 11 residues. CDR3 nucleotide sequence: TGTGCCACTCTCCTGGGGAGAGGCTACACCTTC. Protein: CATLLGRGYTF.

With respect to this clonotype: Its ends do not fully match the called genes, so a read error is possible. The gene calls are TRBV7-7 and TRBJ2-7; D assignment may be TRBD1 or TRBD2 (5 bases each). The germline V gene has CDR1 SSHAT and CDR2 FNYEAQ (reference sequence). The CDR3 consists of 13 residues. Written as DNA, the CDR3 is TGTGCTAGCAGCTTAGATGAGGGACGCGAGCAGTACTTC. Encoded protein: CASSLDEGREQYF.

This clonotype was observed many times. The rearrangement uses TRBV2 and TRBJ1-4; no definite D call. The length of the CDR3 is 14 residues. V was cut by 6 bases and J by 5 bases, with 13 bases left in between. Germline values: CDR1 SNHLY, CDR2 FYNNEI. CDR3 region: CASSDTDGNEKLFF. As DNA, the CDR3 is TGTGCCAGCAGCGATACGGACGGGAATGAAAAACTGTTTTTT.

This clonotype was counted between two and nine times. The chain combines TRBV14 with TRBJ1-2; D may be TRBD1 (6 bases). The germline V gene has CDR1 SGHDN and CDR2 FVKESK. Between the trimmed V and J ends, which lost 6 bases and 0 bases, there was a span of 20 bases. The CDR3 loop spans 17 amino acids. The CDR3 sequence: CASSYQGPRITNYGYTF. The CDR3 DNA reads TGTGCCAGCAGTTATCAGGGGCCGCGAATAACTAACTATGGCTACACCTTC.

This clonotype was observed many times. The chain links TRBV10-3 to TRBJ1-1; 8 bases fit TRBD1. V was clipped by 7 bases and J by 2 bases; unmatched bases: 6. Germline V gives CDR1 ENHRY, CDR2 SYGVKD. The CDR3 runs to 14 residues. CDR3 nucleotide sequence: TGTGCCATCAAACCGACAGGGGCCAACACTGAAGCTTTCTTT. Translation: CAIKPTGANTEAFF.

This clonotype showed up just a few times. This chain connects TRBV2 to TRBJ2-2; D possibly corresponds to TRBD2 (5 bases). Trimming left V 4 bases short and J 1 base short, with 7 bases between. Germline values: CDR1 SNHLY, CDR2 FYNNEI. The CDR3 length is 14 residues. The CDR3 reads CASSGRLNTGELFF. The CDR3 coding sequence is TGTGCCAGCAGTGGGAGGTTGAACACCGGGGAGCTGTTTTTT.

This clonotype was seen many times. The CDR3, as DNA: TGCAGCGTTGAAGGCCGCACCGGGGAGCTGTTTTTT. This gives the protein CSVEGRTGELFF. The chain recombines TRBV29-1 with TRBJ2-2; D is ambiguous. The V gene lost 1 base and the J gene lost 4 bases, with 4 bases spanning the gap. This CDR3 is 12 amino acids long. Germline CDR1 is SQVTM and CDR2 is ANQGSEA.

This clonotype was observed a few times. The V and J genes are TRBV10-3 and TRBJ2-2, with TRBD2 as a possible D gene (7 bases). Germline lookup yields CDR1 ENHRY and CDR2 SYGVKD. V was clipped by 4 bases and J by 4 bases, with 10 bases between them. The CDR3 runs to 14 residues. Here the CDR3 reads CAISVGGATGELFF. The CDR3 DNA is TGTGCCATCAGTGTTGGGGGGGCCACCGGGGAGCTGTTTTTT.

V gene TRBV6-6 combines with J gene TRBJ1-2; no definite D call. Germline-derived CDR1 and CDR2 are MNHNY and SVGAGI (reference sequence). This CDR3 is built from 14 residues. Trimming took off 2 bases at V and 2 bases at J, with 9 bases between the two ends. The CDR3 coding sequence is TGTGCCAGCAGTTACATGGGAATAAACTATGGCTACACCTTC. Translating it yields CASSYMGINYGYTF.

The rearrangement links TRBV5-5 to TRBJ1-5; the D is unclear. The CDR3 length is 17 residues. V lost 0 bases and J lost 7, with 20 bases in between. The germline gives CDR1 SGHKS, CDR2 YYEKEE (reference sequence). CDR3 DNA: TGTGCCAGCAGCTTGGGGTACCTTAATCCTTCTACGCAGCCCCAGCATTTT. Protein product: CASSLGYLNPSTQPQHF.

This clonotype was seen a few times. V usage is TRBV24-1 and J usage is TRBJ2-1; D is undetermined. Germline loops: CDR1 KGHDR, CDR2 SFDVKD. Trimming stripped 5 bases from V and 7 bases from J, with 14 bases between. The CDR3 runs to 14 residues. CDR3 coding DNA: TGTGCCACCAGTGTCCTGACTGAAGGGAATGAGCAGTTCTTC. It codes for CATSVLTEGNEQFF.

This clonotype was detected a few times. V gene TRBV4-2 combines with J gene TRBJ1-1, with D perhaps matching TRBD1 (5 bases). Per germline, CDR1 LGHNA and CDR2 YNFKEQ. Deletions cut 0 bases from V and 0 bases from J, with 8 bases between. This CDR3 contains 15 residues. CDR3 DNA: TGTGCCAGCAGCCAAGAAAGGGGACTGAACACTGAAGCTTTCTTT. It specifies CASSQERGLNTEAFF.